A selection of T cell receptor beta chains follows, all from one sample in a study of blood T cell repertoires in COVID-19. Measured with immunoSEQ multiplex PCR; TCRdb has only the in-frame clones, and not every one. The sample has tens of thousands of clones; around nine tenths are singletons. The sample comprised peripheral blood. The source is an elderly woman with active or convalescent COVID-19. CDR3s include the opening cysteine and the closing phenylalanine or tryptophan. Fields, in order: D gene, clone size, V gene, J gene, CDR3 protein, CDR3 DNA. D genes are given only for firm matches. Clone size, where shown, is once, few, many, or a class for clones that have expanded.

TRBD1	-	TRBV6-2/TRBV6-3	TRBJ1-1	CASSLIAQGSNSYTEAFF	TGTGCCAGCAGCCTAATCGCACAGGGGTCTAATTCATACACTGAAGCTTTCTTT
TRBD1	-	TRBV11-1	TRBJ1-2	CASSLSVGQIVYGYTF	TGTGCCAGCAGCTTAAGCGTGGGACAGATCGTCTATGGCTACACCTTC
TRBD2	-	TRBV19	TRBJ2-5	CASSPWGELAGFSETQYF	TGTGCCAGTAGTCCATGGGGGGAACTAGCGGGGTTCAGTGAGACCCAGTACTTC
TRBD1	-	TRBV27	TRBJ2-3	CASSLLGQGARTDTQYF	TGTGCCAGCAGTTTATTAGGGCAGGGGGCGAGAACAGATACGCAGTATTTT
-	-	TRBV10-3	TRBJ2-1	CAISGGTHNEQFF	TGTGCCATCAGTGGCGGGACCCACAATGAGCAGTTCTTC
-	-	TRBV6-2/TRBV6-3	TRBJ2-7	CASSYYGRGSYEQYF	TGTGCCAGCAGTTACTACGGAAGAGGCTCCTACGAGCAGTACTTC
TRBD1	-	TRBV5-3	TRBJ2-1	CARSLNRTGGTYNEQFF	TGTGCCAGAAGCTTGAATAGAACAGGGGGGACCTACAATGAGCAGTTCTTC
TRBD2	-	TRBV9	TRBJ2-2	CASSAPGLGNTGELFF	TGTGCCAGCAGCGCTCCGGGACTAGGAAACACCGGGGAGCTGTTTTTT
-	-	TRBV7-9	TRBJ1-4	CASSLSRTQYEKLFF	TGTGCCAGCAGCTTAAGTAGGACTCAATATGAAAAACTGTTTTTT
-	-	TRBV28	TRBJ1-4	CASSLGLAGEKLFF	TGTGCCAGCAGCCTAGGGTTGGCGGGTGAAAAACTGTTTTTT
-	-	TRBV19	TRBJ1-2	CASRGRDYRSGGYTF	TGTGCCAGTAGAGGGAGAGACTACCGATCGGGCGGCTACACCTTC
-	once	TRBV18	TRBJ1-6	CASSGSGFKSPLHF	TGTGCCAGCTCAGGGTCAGGGTTTAAATCACCCCTCCACTTT
-	-	TRBV28	TRBJ2-3	CASSLAGRKLVNTQYF	TGTGCCAGCAGTTTAGCGGGCAGGAAATTGGTGAATACGCAGTATTTT
-	-	TRBV5-1	TRBJ1-2	CASSPREFRGYTF	TGCGCCAGCAGCCCCCGGGAGTTCCGCGGCTACACCTTC
-	-	TRBV6-5	TRBJ1-2	CASSPQGLYGYTF	TGTGCCAGCAGCCCACAGGGCCTCTATGGCTACACCTTC
TRBD2	-	TRBV15	TRBJ2-3	CATSRDRGLAADTQYF	TGTGCCACCAGCAGAGATCGGGGACTAGCAGCAGATACGCAGTATTTT
TRBD1	-	TRBV19	TRBJ2-6	CASRNRGLSGANVLTF	TGTGCCAGTAGAAACAGGGGGCTCTCTGGGGCCAACGTCCTGACTTTC
TRBD1	-	TRBV15	TRBJ1-4	CATSREQGAKEKLFF	TGTGCCACCAGCAGAGAACAGGGGGCTAAGGAAAAACTGTTTTTT
-	-	TRBV12-3/TRBV12-4	TRBJ1-2	CASSPDRNGYTF	TGTGCCAGCAGTCCCGACAGGAACGGCTACACCTTC
-	-	TRBV12-3/TRBV12-4	TRBJ1-5	CASSFRGQPQHF	TGTGCCAGCAGTTTTAGAGGTCAGCCCCAGCATTTT
-	-	TRBV11-2	TRBJ1-1	CASSSSGSEAFF	TGTGCCAGCAGCTCGTCGGGGTCTGAAGCTTTCTTT
TRBD2	once	TRBV6-2/TRBV6-3	TRBJ2-5	CASSLAGGLGETQYF	TGTGCCAGCAGTTTAGCGGGGGGCCTGGGGGAGACCCAGTACTTC
-	-	TRBV12-3/TRBV12-4	TRBJ2-3	CASSFGDTQYF	TGTGCCAGCAGTTTCGGAGATACGCAGTATTTT
-	-	TRBV20-1	TRBJ1-2	CSARRDYGYTF	TGCAGTGCTAGGAGGGACTATGGCTACACCTTC
TRBD1	-	TRBV7-3	TRBJ2-5	CASSLTGTGRQTQYF	TGTGCCAGCAGCTTGACCGGGACAGGGCGGCAGACCCAGTACTTC
TRBD1	-	TRBV6-2/TRBV6-3	TRBJ1-6	CASSWGQVYNSPLHF	TGTGCCAGCAGTTGGGGACAGGTCTATAATTCACCCCTCCACTTT
TRBD1	-	TRBV7-2	TRBJ2-7	CASSAGTGREQYF	TGTGCCAGCAGCGCCGGGACAGGGCGCGAGCAGTACTTC
-	-	TRBV5-4	TRBJ1-3	CASSKDILTGNTIYF	TGTGCCAGCAGCAAGGACATCTTGACTGGAAACACCATATATTTT
TRBD1	-	TRBV7-9	TRBJ2-2	CASSAHIGQGKNTGELFF	TGTGCCAGCAGCGCTCACATTGGACAGGGAAAGAACACCGGGGAGCTGTTTTTT
-	few	TRBV19	TRBJ2-2	CASRSGMNTGELFF	TGTGCCAGTAGGTCCGGGATGAACACCGGGGAGCTGTTTTTT
TRBD2	once	TRBV2	TRBJ2-7	CAQGRASGVEEQYF	TGTGCCCAGGGGCGGGCTAGCGGGGTCGAAGAGCAGTACTTC
-	-	TRBV4-3	TRBJ1-1	CASSQDYSDSPGAFF	TGCGCCAGCAGCCAAGATTATAGTGACTCCCCGGGAGCTTTCTTT
TRBD1	-	TRBV5-1	TRBJ1-2	CASSPQAAGQGNYGYTF	TGCGCCAGCAGCCCGCAGGCGGCCGGACAGGGGAACTATGGCTACACCTTC
-	-	TRBV6-5	TRBJ2-2	CASSPRGGPLGELFF	TGTGCCAGCAGTCCAAGAGGAGGGCCCCTCGGGGAGCTGTTTTTT
TRBD2	-	TRBV6-5	TRBJ2-7	CASSRSERGPYEQYF	TGTGCCAGCAGTCGGTCTGAGCGGGGGCCCTACGAGCAGTACTTC
TRBD1	-	TRBV5-1	TRBJ2-3	CASTGQGVSDTQYF	TGCGCCAGCACCGGACAGGGAGTTTCAGATACGCAGTATTTT
-	once	TRBV28	TRBJ1-4	CASSRGWGNEKLFF	TGTGCCAGCAGTCGGGGGTGGGGTAATGAAAAACTGTTTTTT
-	-	TRBV5-4	TRBJ2-7	CASSFRQGFYEQYF	TGTGCCAGCAGCTTCCGGCAGGGGTTCTACGAGCAGTACTTC
TRBD1	-	TRBV6-5	TRBJ2-2	CASSSQGAGAGELFF	TGTGCCAGCAGTTCACAGGGGGCAGGTGCCGGGGAGCTGTTTTTT
TRBD2	-	TRBV28	TRBJ2-7	CASSPPLKRGGDYEQYF	TGTGCCAGCAGTCCCCCTCTTAAGCGGGGGGGGGACTACGAGCAGTACTTC
-	-	TRBV4-1	TRBJ1-2	CASSQAGIQGYGYTF	TGCGCCAGCAGCCAAGCCGGGATACAGGGCTATGGCTACACCTTC